This TCR beta chain was obtained from a study of siplizumab effects on memory and regulatory T cells (dated by TCRdb to the late 2010s). For context, the study as a whole: The study examined how the anti-CD2 antibody siplizumab affects alloreactive T-cell subsets in allogeneic mixed lymphocyte reactions built from human PBMCs.

Overall study outcomes, separate from this receptor: About 75-96% of proliferating CD4+ or CD8+ clones could not be given a naive or memory phenotype. Compared with memory T cells, unstimulated naive T cells appeared more diverse, and naive cells seemed to make a substantial contribution to the alloresponse. Because sequences below about 10^-5 frequency were poorly captured, only a minor fraction of alloreactive clones could be mapped to unstimulated subsets. In reactions with siplizumab, an average of approximately 69% of mappable alloreactive CD4+ clones were Treg-derived, compared with 25% to 30% in control reactions. The cumulative frequency of alloreactive sequences that could be traced back to unstimulated CD4+ memory T cells was significantly reduced by siplizumab. Whether proliferating Tregs from siplizumab cultures were suppressive was not functionally confirmed.

As to this clone: It lacks a known antigen. It has no much larger one-base neighbor in the sample; base qualities were not kept.

The library was prepared using the immunoSEQ multiplex PCR assay. About 10^5 TCR templates per sample were assayed by the deep sequencing platform. Genomic DNA extracted from sorted T cells was used for TCRbeta CDR3 sequencing. Per the authors' processing: The R programming language was used for clonal analysis of the TCRbeta CDR3 data. Alloreactive CD4+ and CD8+ clones were identified by comparing unstimulated samples to CFSE-low samples taken after the reaction. Alloreactive CD4+ clones were assigned to regulatory or non-regulatory origin by matching sequences to sorted unstimulated Treg and non-Treg repertoires. TCRdb's version of the immuneACCESS table is confined to in-frame rearrangements and falls short of the full clone set. An unresolved V gene accounts for under half of the shortfall where checked; the remainder is of unknown origin. D and trimming were read from the DNA, whereas the V and J calls and clone size are those reported in that table. The sample table lists over 95,000 clones, around 93% of them with a count of one. Clones ranked in the top ten supply about 0.16% of the sample.

Sorted unstimulated T cells and proliferating T cells recovered from mixed lymphocyte reactions underwent TCRbeta CDR3 sequencing. Fresh whole blood from some eleven HLA-typed healthy donors was used to isolate PBMCs. Unstimulated CD4+ non-regulatory T cells were FACS-sorted to map the origin of alloreactive clones. The CDR3 contains 16 residues, cysteine and phenylalanine counted. The DNA shown is the 48-base CDR3, in frame from base 1. CDR1 and CDR2 are read off the germline V gene as MNHNS and SASEGT. V drops 2 bases and J drops 1 base, leaving 14 bases in between. This TCR derives from a human donor in good health. The sequenced material came from non-Treg CD4+ T cells sorted from blood. The cell subset or site tag for this specimen amounts to: FACS-sorted unstimulated CD4+ non-regulatory T cells. The rearranged chain carries TRBV6-1 and TRBJ1-2; TRBD1 is a possible D gene, resting on 6 matching bases. The DNA sequence is given as TGTGCCAGCAGTGAAAGGGGGGGCCAAAATAACTATGGCTACACCTTC. Translated, it reads CASSERGGQNNYGYTF.